This T cell receptor (beta chain) appears in the sequencing data of a study of regulatory T cells in long-lasting Graves disease. For TCR beta, libraries came from iRepertoire HTBI primers and Arm-PCR of CDR3 regions. TCRdb itself ran the multiplex PCR reads through MiXCR, one entry per CDR3 protein. The table has roughly 440,000 distinct CDR3 sequences, roughly 15% seen once; the top ten hold 20% to 25%. The germline V gene encodes CDR1 MNHEY and CDR2 SVGEGT. The V and J ends lost 0 bases and 2 bases respectively, with 11 bases between them. The CDR3 totals 15 residues. This clonotype was detected a few times. Specified time point: newly diagnosed GD, antithyroid drugs for less than 3 months. The TCR library used RNA extracted from PBMCs. These same records also appear under a second study, on T cells in Graves' hyperthyroidism and ophthalmopathy.

Material: peripheral blood mononuclear cells (PBMCs), obtained at new diagnosis, from a patient treated with antithyroid drugs. The gene calls are TRBV6-2 or TRBV6-3 and TRBJ2-7; tentatively, D is TRBD2 (6 bases). The clonotype originates from a woman aged 18-29 years with Graves disease. DNA of the CDR3: TGTGCCAGCAGTTACTCTGCTAGCGCAACCTACGAGCAGTACTTC. Encoded protein: CASSYSASATYEQYF.